This entry lists 18 T cell receptor beta chains sequenced from one sample in a study of T cells expressing NK-cell markers. TCRdb reprocessed the 5' RACE reads and keeps a single row for each CDR3 protein, giving no DNA. The sample table includes some 300,000 distinct CDR3 sequences. Sequencing used blood T cells: a sorted CD56 or NKG2C T cell subset, CD4+ or CD8+ T cells, or bulk PBMC T cells (not recorded which). Receptors originate from a man aged 18 to 30 in good health.

The genes are TRBV12-3 or TRBV12-4 and TRBJ2-1; TCRdb calls TRBD2, which cannot be checked without DNA. This CDR3 has 17 residues. CDR3: CASSPRLAGGGLDEQFF.

The rearrangement uses TRBV6-5 and TRBJ2-5; the TCRdb D gene call, TRBD1, has no DNA to confirm it. This CDR3 region has 13 residues. Germline assignment: CDR1 MNHEY and CDR2 SVGAGI. CDR3 amino acids: CASSWDRQETQYF.

J is TRBJ2-5 and V is TRBV13; TCRdb's D gene call, TRBD1, goes unchecked for lack of DNA. The CDR3 extends over 15 amino acids. Per germline, CDR1 PRHDT and CDR2 FYEKMQ (reference sequence). Here the CDR3 reads CASSSGTGTRETQYF.

The rearrangement uses TRBV10-3 and TRBJ1-3. Germline values: CDR1 ENHRY, CDR2 SYGVKD. The CDR3 has 14 amino acids. CDR3 amino acids: CAISESISGNTIYF.

The CDR3 here is CASSPTGESNQPQHF. The rearrangement joins TRBV18 to TRBJ1-5. This CDR3 is built from 15 residues. CDR1 and CDR2 from the germline V gene are KGHSH and LQKENI. The full variable domain, with the rest looked up from reference TRBV18 and TRBJ1-5, is NAGVMQNPRHLVRRRGQEARLRCSPMKGHSHVYWYRQLPEEGLKFMVYLQKENIIDESGMPKERFSAEFPKEGPSILRIQQVVRGDSAAYFCASSPTGESNQPQHFGDGTRLSIL.

This rearrangement joins TRBV7-2 to TRBJ2-1; there is no DNA to check the TCRdb D call of TRBD2. The germline V gene encodes CDR1 SGHTA and CDR2 FQGNSA. CDR3 size: 15 residues. CDR3: CASRTSGGLYNEQFF.

The rearrangement links TRBV18 to TRBJ1-3; TCRdb reports TRBD1, a call that lacks DNA to check it against. The CDR3 runs 16 residues. The germline gives CDR1 KGHSH, CDR2 LQKENI. This chain's CDR3 is CASSFLTGLSGNTIYF.

The chain recombines TRBV6-1 with TRBJ2-4; no DNA is available, so the TRBD1 call from TCRdb remains unchecked. The CDR3 has 15 amino acids. CDR1 is MNHNS and CDR2 is SASEGT in the germline V gene. This chain's CDR3 is CASSPQTGAWNIQYF.

The V call is TRBV5-4, the J call TRBJ1-1. The CDR3 totals 16 residues. Looked up from germline, CDR1 is SGHNT and CDR2 is YYREEE (reference sequence). The CDR3 protein is CASSLPLPGTDNEAFF.

The chain combines TRBV2 with TRBJ2-2; the TCRdb call, TRBD2, lacks DNA for checking. Germline V lookup: CDR1 SNHLY, CDR2 FYNNEI. The CDR3 runs to 15 residues. The CDR3 reads CASSGAGAGTGELFF.

The chain joins TRBV6-1 to TRBJ1-2. Germline lookup yields CDR1 MNHNS and CDR2 SASEGT. The CDR3 is 13 residues long. The CDR3 loop is CASSGGRGRGYTF.

The gene calls are TRBV4-1 and TRBJ1-6. The CDR3 totals 12 residues. Germline V gene data show CDR1 as MGHRA and CDR2 as YSYEKL. The CDR3 loop reads CASSQGDSPLHF.

This chain connects TRBV7-8 to TRBJ2-2; TCRdb calls TRBD1, which cannot be checked without DNA. CDR1 SGHVS and CDR2 FQNEAQ come from the germline V gene. The CDR3 sequence is 15 residues long. This CDR3 reads CASRLDRPNTGELFF.

The rearrangement uses TRBV25-1 and TRBJ2-3; TCRdb outputs TRBD1, but without DNA this stays unchecked. The CDR3 is 14 residues long. CDR1 MGHDK and CDR2 SYGVNS come from the germline V gene. CDR3 loop: CASRGAKNTDTQYF.

This chain uses TRBV28 with TRBJ2-2; TCRdb calls TRBD2, which cannot be checked without DNA. Looked up from germline, CDR1 is MDHEN and CDR2 is SYDVKM. CDR3 length equals 17 residues. CDR3 amino acids: CASSDRDYDPNTGELFF.

J is TRBJ2-4 and V is TRBV4-1; TCRdb proposes TRBD1, but this gene call is untestable without DNA. Germline assignment: CDR1 MGHRA and CDR2 YSYEKL. The CDR3 consists of 16 residues. CDR3 loop: CASSPSDSPSQNIQYF.

CDR3: CASSREDEQFF. The chain couples TRBV18 to TRBJ2-1; TCRdb names TRBD2, which stays unverified in the absence of DNA. The CDR3 totals 11 residues. CDR1 and CDR2 (germline): KGHSH, LQKENI.

This rearrangement joins TRBV5-1 to TRBJ2-5; lacking DNA, the TRBD2 call made by TCRdb goes unchecked. Germline V CDR1 and CDR2: SGHRS, YFSETQ. The CDR3 has 15 amino acids. This CDR3 reads CASSSNGALQETQYF.